The TCR beta chain described here comes from a study of T cell changes during pregnancy in multiple sclerosis. Germline lookup yields CDR1 PRHDT and CDR2 FYEKMQ (reference sequence). J lost 2 bases, V lost 5 bases, and 4 bases had no gene match. The CDR3 has 14 amino acids. Only in-frame clones appear in the TCRdb table, and some are missing; sequencing was by immunoSEQ multiplex PCR. The data hold roughly 69,000 clones, with more than 75% observed a single time. This receptor was obtained from a female donor with multiple sclerosis, enrolled in a pregnancy study. This sample comprised peripheral blood, obtained in the third trimester of pregnancy. The chain recombines TRBV13 with TRBJ2-7, with TRBD1 identical over 9 bases. CDR3 in amino acids: CASSHGDRAYEQYF. CDR3 nucleotide sequence: TGTGCCAGCAGCCACGGGGACAGGGCCTACGAGCAGTACTTC.